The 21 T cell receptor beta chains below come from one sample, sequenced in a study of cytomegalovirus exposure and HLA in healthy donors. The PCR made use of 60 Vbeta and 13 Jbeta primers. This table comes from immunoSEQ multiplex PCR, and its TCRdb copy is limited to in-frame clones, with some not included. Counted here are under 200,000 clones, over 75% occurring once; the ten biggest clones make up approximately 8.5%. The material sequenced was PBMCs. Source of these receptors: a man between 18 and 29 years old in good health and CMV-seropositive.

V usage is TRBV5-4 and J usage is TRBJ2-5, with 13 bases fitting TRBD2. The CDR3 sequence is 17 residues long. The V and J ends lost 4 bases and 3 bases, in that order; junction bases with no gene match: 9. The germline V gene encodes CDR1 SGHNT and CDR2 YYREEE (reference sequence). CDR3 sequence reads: CASSGLGLAGEEETQYF. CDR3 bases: TGTGCCAGCAGCGGGCTCGGACTAGCGGGGGAAGAAGAGACCCAGTACTTC.

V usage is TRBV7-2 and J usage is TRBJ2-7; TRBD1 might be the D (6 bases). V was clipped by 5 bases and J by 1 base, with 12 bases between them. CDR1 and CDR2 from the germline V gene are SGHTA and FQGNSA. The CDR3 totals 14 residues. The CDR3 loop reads CASSRRGQSYEQYF. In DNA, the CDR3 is TGTGCCAGCAGCCGTCGAGGACAGTCCTACGAGCAGTACTTC.

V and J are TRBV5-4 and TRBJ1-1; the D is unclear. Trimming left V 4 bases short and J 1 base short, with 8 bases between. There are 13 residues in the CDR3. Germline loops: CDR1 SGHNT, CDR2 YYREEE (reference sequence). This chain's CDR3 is CASSQGGNTEAFF. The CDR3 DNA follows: TGTGCCAGCAGCCAAGGAGGGAACACTGAAGCTTTCTTT. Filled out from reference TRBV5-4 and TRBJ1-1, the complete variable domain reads ETGVTQSPTHLIKTRGQQVTLRCSSQSGHNTVSWYQQALGQGPQFIFQYYREEENGRGNFPPRFSGLQFPNYSSELNVNALELDDSALYLCASSQGGNTEAFFGQGTRLTVV.

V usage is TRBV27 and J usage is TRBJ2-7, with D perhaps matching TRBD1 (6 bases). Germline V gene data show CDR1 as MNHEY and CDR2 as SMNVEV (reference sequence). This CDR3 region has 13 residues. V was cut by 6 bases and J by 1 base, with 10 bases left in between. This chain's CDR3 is CASRPTGSYEQYF. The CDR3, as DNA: TGTGCCAGCAGGCCCACAGGGTCCTACGAGCAGTACTTC.

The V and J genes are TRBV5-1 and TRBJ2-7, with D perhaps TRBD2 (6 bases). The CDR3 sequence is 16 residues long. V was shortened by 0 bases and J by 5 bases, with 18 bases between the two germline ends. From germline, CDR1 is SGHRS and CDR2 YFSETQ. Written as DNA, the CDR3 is TGCGCCAGCAGCTTGGTGTCGGGACTCTATGCCAACGAGCAGTACTTC. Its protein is CASSLVSGLYANEQYF.

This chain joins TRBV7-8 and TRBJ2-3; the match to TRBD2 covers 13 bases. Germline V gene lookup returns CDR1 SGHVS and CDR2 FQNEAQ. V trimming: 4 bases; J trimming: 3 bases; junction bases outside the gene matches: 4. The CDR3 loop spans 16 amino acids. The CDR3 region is CASSSGTSGITDTQYF. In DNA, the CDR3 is TGTGCCAGCAGCTCCGGGACTAGCGGGATAACAGATACGCAGTATTTT.

The CDR3 nucleotides read TGTGCCAGCAGCACATCCGGGACAGGGACGGGCGAGCAGTACTTC. Residues: CASSTSGTGTGEQYF. V and J are TRBV21-1 and TRBJ2-7; the table names TRBD1, a call not compared with the DNA. TRBV21-1 is described as a pseudogene. The CDR3 has 15 amino acids.

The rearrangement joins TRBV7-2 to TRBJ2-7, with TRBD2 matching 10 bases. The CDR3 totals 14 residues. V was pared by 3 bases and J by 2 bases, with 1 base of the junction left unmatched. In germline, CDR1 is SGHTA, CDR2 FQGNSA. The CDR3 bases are TGTGCCAGCAGCTTTAGCGGGGGGCCCTACGAGCAGTACTTC. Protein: CASSFSGGPYEQYF.

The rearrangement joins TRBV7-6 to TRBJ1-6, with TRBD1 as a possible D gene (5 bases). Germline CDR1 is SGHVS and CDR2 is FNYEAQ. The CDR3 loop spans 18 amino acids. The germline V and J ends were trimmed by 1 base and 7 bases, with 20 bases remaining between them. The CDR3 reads CASSLVGGRDSENSPLHF. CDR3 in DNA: TGTGCCAGCAGCTTAGTGGGTGGCCGGGACTCGGAAAATTCACCCCTCCACTTT.

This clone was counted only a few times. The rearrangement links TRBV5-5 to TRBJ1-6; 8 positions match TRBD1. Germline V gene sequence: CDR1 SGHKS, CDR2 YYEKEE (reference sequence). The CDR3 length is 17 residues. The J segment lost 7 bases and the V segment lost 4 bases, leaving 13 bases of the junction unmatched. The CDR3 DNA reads TGTGCCAGCAGCCCTGGAAGCAGGGGGCCAGTAAATTCACCCCTCCACTTT. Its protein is CASSPGSRGPVNSPLHF.

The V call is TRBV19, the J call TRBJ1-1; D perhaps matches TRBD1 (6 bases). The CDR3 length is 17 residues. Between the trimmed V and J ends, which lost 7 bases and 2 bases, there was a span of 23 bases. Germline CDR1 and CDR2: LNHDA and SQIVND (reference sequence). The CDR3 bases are TGTGCCAGTACTACGACTAAGGGGGTTAAGGGAAACACTGAAGCTTTCTTT. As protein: CASTTTKGVKGNTEAFF.

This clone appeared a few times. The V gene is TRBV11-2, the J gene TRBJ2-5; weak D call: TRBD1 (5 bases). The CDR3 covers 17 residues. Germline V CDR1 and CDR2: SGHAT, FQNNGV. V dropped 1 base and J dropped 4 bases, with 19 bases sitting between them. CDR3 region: CASSLVAAGWGRETQYF. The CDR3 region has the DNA TGTGCCAGCAGCTTAGTGGCTGCAGGCTGGGGCAGAGAGACCCAGTACTTC. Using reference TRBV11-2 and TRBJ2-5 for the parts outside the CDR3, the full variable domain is EAGVAQSPRYKIIEKRQSVAFWCNPISGHATLYWYQQILGQGPKLLIQFQNNGVVDDSQLPKDRFSAERLKGVDSTLKIQPAKLEDSAVYLCASSLVAAGWGRETQYFGPGTRLLVL.

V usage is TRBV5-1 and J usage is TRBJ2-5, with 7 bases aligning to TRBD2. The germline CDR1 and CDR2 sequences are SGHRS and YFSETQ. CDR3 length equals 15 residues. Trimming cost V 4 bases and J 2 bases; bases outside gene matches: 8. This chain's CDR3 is CASSITGTTQETQYF. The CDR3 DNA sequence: TGCGCCAGCAGCATTACCGGGACTACACAAGAGACCCAGTACTTC.

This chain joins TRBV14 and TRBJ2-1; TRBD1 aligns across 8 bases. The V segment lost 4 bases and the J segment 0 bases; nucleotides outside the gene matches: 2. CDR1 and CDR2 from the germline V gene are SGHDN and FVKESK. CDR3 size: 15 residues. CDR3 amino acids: CASSLGTGSYNEQFF. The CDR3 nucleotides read TGTGCCAGCAGCCTCGGGACAGGCTCCTACAATGAGCAGTTCTTC.

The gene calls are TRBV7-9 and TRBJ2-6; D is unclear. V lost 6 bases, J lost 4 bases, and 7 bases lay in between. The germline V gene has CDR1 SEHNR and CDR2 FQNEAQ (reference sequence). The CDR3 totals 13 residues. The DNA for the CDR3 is TGTGCCAGCAGAAGCACCGGGGCCAACGTCCTGACTTTC. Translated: CASRSTGANVLTF.

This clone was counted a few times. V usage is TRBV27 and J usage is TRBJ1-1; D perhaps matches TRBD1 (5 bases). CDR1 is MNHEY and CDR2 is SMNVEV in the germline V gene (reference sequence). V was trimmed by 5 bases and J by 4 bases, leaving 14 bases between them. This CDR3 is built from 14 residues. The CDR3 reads CASSRGGALTEAFF. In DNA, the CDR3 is TGTGCCAGCAGTCGGGGAGGGGCGCTCACTGAAGCTTTCTTT.

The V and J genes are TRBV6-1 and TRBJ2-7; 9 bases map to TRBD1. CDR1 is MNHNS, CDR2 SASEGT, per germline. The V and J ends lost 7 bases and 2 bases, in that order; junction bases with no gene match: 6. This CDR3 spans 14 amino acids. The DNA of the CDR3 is TGTGCCAGCAATCCGGGACAGGGAACCTACGAGCAGTACTTC. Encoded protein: CASNPGQGTYEQYF.

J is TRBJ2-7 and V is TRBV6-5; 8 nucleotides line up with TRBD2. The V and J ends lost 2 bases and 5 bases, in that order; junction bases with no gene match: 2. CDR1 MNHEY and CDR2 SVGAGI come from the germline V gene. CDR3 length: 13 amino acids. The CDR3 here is CASSYDSGDEQYF. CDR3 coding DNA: TGTGCCAGCAGTTACGATAGCGGGGACGAGCAGTACTTC.

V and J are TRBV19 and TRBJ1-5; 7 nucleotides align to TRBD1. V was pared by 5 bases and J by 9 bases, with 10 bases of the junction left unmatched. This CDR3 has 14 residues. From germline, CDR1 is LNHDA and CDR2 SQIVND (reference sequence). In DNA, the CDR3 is TGTGCCAGTAGTTTCACAGGGGATGGTAGGCCCCAGCATTTT. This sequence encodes CASSFTGDGRPQHF. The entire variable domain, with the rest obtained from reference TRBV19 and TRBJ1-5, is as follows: DGGITQSPKYLFRKEGQNVTLSCEQNLNHDAMYWYRQDPGQGLRLIYYSQIVNDFQKGDIAEGYSVSREKKESFPLTVTSAQKNPTAFYLCASSFTGDGRPQHFGDGTRLSIL.

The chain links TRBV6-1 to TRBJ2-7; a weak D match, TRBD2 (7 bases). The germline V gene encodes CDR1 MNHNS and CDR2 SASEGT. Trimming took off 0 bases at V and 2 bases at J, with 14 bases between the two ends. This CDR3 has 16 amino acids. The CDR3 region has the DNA TGTGCCAGCAGTGAAGCCCCGGGGGGCCTAACCTACGAGCAGTACTTC. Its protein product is CASSEAPGGLTYEQYF.

The CDR3 coding sequence is TGTGCCAGCAGCTTCGACGGGGAGCCCCAGCATTTT. It translates to CASSFDGEPQHF. The chain recombines TRBV7-9 with TRBJ1-5; D call uncertain. The CDR3 is 12 amino acids. V gave up 3 bases and J gave up 8 bases, with 8 bases separating them. Germline V CDR1 and CDR2: SEHNR, FQNEAQ (reference sequence). The full variable domain, completed using reference TRBV7-9 and TRBJ1-5, is DTGVSQNPRHKITKRGQNVTFRCDPISEHNRLYWYRQTLGQGPEFLTYFQNEAQLEKSRLLSDRFSAERPKGSFSTLEIQRTEQGDSAMYLCASSFDGEPQHFGDGTRLSIL.